A single sample gave rise to the 16 T cell receptor beta chains below, sequenced in a study of cytomegalovirus exposure and HLA in healthy donors. Primers for the PCR totalled 60 Vbeta and 13 Jbeta. The method was immunoSEQ multiplex PCR; TCRdb's version includes in-frame clones alone and lacks a portion of them. The table records about 210,000 clones, more than 80% of them present only once. Sequenced input: PBMCs. All receptors come from a man aged 30 to 45 in good health and CMV-seronegative.

The chain recombines TRBV4-2 with TRBJ2-7; TRBD1 is a possible D gene (6 bases). The CDR3 totals 14 residues. Trimming removed 0 bases from V and 5 bases from J, with 11 bases in between. Per the germline V gene, CDR1 is LGHNA and CDR2 is YNFKEQ. CDR3 sequence: CASSQETGSHEQYF. In nucleotides, the CDR3 is TGTGCCAGCAGCCAAGAAACAGGGTCCCACGAGCAGTACTTC.

In this sample, this clone turned up once. The gene calls are TRBV27 and TRBJ1-2, with D possibly matching TRBD1 (6 bases). The CDR3 is made up of 14 amino acids. Germline values: CDR1 MNHEY, CDR2 SMNVEV (reference sequence). V lost 0 bases and J lost 4, with 9 bases in between. The CDR3 coding sequence is TGTGCCAGCAGTTTATCGCAGGGGCTCTATGGCTACACCTTC. As protein: CASSLSQGLYGYTF.

V gene TRBV5-1 combines with J gene TRBJ2-7, with 11 bases fitting TRBD1. Germline-derived CDR1 and CDR2 are SGHRS and YFSETQ. Trimming cost V 6 bases and J 6 bases; bases outside gene matches: 8. The CDR3 covers 14 residues. Here the CDR3 DNA reads TGCGCCAGCAATCCCACGGGACAGGGGGTCGAGCAGTACTTC. This codes for CASNPTGQGVEQYF.

This clone was recorded a few times. V gene TRBV6-1 combines with J gene TRBJ2-1, with TRBD2 matching 12 bases. V lost 6 bases, J lost 8 bases, and 8 bases stayed unmatched. Germline lookup yields CDR1 MNHNS and CDR2 SASEGT. The CDR3 spans 15 residues. CDR3 bases: TGTGCCAGCAGCTCACTAGCGGGGGGAGTTCATGAGCAGTTCTTC. Residues: CASSSLAGGVHEQFF.

The rearrangement links TRBV19 to TRBJ1-3, with D unclear. CDR1 and CDR2 (germline): LNHDA, SQIVND (reference sequence). This CDR3 is 17 amino acids long. V lost 2 bases to trimming and J lost 0 bases, with 14 bases between them. CDR3: CASSIPWAISSGNTIYF. The CDR3 bases are TGTGCCAGTAGTATACCGTGGGCGATCAGCTCTGGAAACACCATATATTTT.

V and J are TRBV6-6 and TRBJ2-3, with D hard to call. The CDR3 extends over 14 amino acids. Trimming pared 7 bases from V and 5 bases from J, leaving 16 bases between. Germline lookup yields CDR1 MNHNY and CDR2 SVGAGI (reference sequence). The CDR3 loop reads CASNQRGPLDTQYF. CDR3 nucleotide sequence: TGTGCCAGCAACCAGCGAGGTCCATTAGATACGCAGTATTTT.

The chain couples TRBV19 to TRBJ2-7, with D maybe TRBD2 (6 bases). The CDR3 has 14 residues. From germline, CDR1 is LNHDA and CDR2 SQIVND (reference sequence). The V gene lost 5 bases and the J gene lost 2 bases, with 13 bases spanning the gap. The CDR3 loop reads CASSESGRPYEQYF. The DNA for the CDR3 is TGTGCCAGTAGTGAATCTGGGAGGCCCTACGAGCAGTACTTC.

The chain has TRBV5-4 and TRBJ2-4; 7 nucleotides match TRBD1. Losses at the gene ends were 2 bases for V and 1 base for J; bases not matched to a gene: 0. CDR1 is SGHNT, CDR2 YYREEE, per germline (reference sequence). This CDR3 is built from 14 residues. Here the CDR3 reads CASSLQGAKNIQYF. The DNA of the CDR3 is TGTGCCAGCAGCTTACAGGGGGCCAAAAACATTCAGTACTTC.

This clone was seen more than once but under ten times. V is TRBV29-1 and J is TRBJ2-1; 11 nucleotides agree with TRBD2. CDR1 and CDR2 from the germline V gene are SQVTM and ANQGSEA. CDR3 length: 18 residues. V gave up 1 base and J gave up 3 bases; unmatched junction bases: 11. CDR3 in DNA: TGCAGCGTTGAAGGGGGAAAGAGACTAGCGGGGAGCTACAATGAGCAGTTCTTC. Translating it yields CSVEGGKRLAGSYNEQFF.

The rearrangement uses TRBV29-1 and TRBJ1-1, with a weak D call TRBD1 (6 bases). The germline CDR1 and CDR2 sequences are SQVTM and ANQGSEA. V shed 0 bases and J shed 1 base, with 12 bases lying between them. This CDR3 region has 15 residues. The CDR3, as DNA: TGCAGCGTTGAAGAGGGGAGGGGGGAGAACACTGAAGCTTTCTTT. It specifies CSVEEGRGENTEAFF.

The chain links TRBV5-8 to TRBJ2-7; D not resolved. V lost 3 bases, J lost 7 bases, and 11 bases lay in between. CDR1 is SGHTS and CDR2 is YDEGEE in the germline V gene. The CDR3 totals 12 residues. The CDR3 is CASSYVQFEQYF. The CDR3, as DNA: TGTGCCAGCAGCTACGTTCAGTTTGAGCAGTACTTC.

This chain uses TRBV2 with TRBJ2-2; TRBD2 matches 11 bases. This CDR3 has 15 amino acids. Germline V lookup: CDR1 SNHLY, CDR2 FYNNEI. Trimming removed 6 bases from V and 5 bases from J; junction bases left unmatched: 5. CDR3 residues: CASSLLAGVTGELFF. Written as DNA, the CDR3 is TGTGCCAGCAGCCTACTAGCGGGGGTGACCGGGGAGCTGTTTTTT.

This clone was seen a few times. This chain uses TRBV5-4 with TRBJ1-1; TRBD1 matches 7 bases. V dropped 2 bases and J dropped 2; count of bases not matched to a gene: 12. Germline lookup yields CDR1 SGHNT and CDR2 YYREEE (reference sequence). The CDR3 is 17 residues long. The CDR3 nucleotides read TGTGCCAGCAGCTTCGCCTATAGGACAGGAGAAAACACTGAAGCTTTCTTT. It codes for CASSFAYRTGENTEAFF.

This sequence joins TRBV6-5 and TRBJ2-1, with a possible D match to TRBD1 (5 bases). In germline, CDR1 is MNHEY, CDR2 SVGAGI. The CDR3 contains 14 residues. V was shortened by 3 bases and J by 9 bases, with 15 bases between the two germline ends. This CDR3 is CASSYLGAAGEQFF. The CDR3 DNA sequence: TGTGCCAGCAGTTATTTAGGGGCGGCAGGTGAGCAGTTCTTC.

The genes are TRBV27 and TRBJ2-7; possible D gene TRBD2, 6 bases. In germline, CDR1 is MNHEY, CDR2 SMNVEV (reference sequence). The CDR3 runs to 13 residues. V was trimmed by 2 bases and J by 8 bases, leaving 13 bases between them. CDR3 sequence: CASSLRAAGKQYF. The CDR3 nucleotides read TGTGCCAGCAGTTTACGGGCGGCGGGGAAGCAGTACTTC.

The gene calls are TRBV11-2 and TRBJ1-3; no clear D gene. Deletions cut 5 bases from V and 0 bases from J, with 11 bases between. The CDR3 extends over 15 amino acids. Germline V gene data show CDR1 as SGHAT and CDR2 as FQNNGV. CDR3 in amino acids: CASSPAAHSGNTIYF. For the CDR3, the DNA is TGTGCCAGCAGCCCAGCAGCGCACTCTGGAAACACCATATATTTT.